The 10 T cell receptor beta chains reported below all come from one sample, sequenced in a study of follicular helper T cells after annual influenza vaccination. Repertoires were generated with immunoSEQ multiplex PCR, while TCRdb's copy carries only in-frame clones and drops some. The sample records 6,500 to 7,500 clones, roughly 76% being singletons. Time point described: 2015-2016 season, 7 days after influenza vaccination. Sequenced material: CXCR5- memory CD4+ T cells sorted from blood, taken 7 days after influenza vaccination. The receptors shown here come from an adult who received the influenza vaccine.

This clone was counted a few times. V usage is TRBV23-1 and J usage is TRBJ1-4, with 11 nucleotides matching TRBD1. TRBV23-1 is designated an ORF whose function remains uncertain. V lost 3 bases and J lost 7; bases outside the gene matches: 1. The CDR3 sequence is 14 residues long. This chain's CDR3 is CASSQGQGVEKLFF. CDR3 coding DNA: TGCGCCAGCAGTCAGGGACAGGGGGTTGAAAAACTGTTTTTT.

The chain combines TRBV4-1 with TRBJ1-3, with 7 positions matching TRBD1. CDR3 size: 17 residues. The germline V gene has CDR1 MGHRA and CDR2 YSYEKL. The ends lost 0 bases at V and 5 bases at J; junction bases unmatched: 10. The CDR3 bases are TGCGCCAGCAGCCAAGAAACAACGGGACAGCTAAGAAACACCATATATTTT. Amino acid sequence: CASSQETTGQLRNTIYF.

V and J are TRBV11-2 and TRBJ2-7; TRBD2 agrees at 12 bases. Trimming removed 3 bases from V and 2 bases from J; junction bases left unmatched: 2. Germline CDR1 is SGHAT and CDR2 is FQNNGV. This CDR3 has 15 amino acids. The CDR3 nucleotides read TGTGCCAGCAGCTTGAGACTAGCGGGAGCCTACGAGCAGTACTTC. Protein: CASSLRLAGAYEQYF.

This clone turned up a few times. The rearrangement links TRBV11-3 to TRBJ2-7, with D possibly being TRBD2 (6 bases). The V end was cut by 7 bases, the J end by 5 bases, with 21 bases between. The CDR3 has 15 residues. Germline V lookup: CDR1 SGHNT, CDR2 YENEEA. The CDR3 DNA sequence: TGTGCCAGCACCATTAGAGGCGGGGCGGAGGACGAGCAGTACTTC. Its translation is CASTIRGGAEDEQYF.

As DNA, the CDR3 is TGTGCCAGCAGCCTCGGTAGCGGGGGGTACGAGCAGTACTTC. Its translation: CASSLGSGGYEQYF. The chain couples TRBV7-8 to TRBJ2-7, with TRBD2 matching 10 bases. V lost 5 bases to trimming and J lost 4 bases; unmatched junction nucleotides: 5. The CDR3 consists of 14 residues. Germline CDR1 SGHVS, CDR2 FQNEAQ.

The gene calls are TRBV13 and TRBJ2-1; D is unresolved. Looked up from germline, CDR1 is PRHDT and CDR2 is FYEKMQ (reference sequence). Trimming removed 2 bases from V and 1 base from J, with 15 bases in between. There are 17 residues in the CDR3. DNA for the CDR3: TGTGCCAGCAGCTTAACCCGCTTAGGCGTATCCTACAATGAGCAGTTCTTC. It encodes CASSLTRLGVSYNEQFF.

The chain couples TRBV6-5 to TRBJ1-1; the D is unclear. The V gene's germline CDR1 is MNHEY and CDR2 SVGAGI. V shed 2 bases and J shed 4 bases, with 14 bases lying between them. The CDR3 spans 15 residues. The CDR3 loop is CASSYDPQVRTEAFF. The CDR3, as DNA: TGTGCCAGCAGTTACGATCCCCAAGTGCGCACTGAAGCTTTCTTT.

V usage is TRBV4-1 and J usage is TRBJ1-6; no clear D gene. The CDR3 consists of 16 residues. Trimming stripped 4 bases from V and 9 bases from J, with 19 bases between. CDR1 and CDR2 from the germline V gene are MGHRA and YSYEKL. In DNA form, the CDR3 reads TGCGCCAGCAGCCTTTTGGTACGAACTCTAAGTTCACCCCTCCACTTT. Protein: CASSLLVRTLSSPLHF.

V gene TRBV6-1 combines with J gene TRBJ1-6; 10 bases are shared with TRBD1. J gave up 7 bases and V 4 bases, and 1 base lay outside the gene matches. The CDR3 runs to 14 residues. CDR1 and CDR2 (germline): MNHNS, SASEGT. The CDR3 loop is CASSAGQGNSPLHF. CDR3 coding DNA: TGTGCCAGCAGTGCGGGACAGGGGAATTCACCCCTCCACTTT.

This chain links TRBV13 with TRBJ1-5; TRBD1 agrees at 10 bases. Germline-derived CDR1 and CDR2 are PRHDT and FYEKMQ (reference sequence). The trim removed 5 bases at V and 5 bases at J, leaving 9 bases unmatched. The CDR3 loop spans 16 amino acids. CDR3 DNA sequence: TGTGCCAGCAGCAAAAGCCTGGGACAGGGGTATCAGCCCCAGCATTTT. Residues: CASSKSLGQGYQPQHF.